This T cell receptor beta chain was recorded in a study of T-cell memory formation after mild COVID-19. Germline lookup yields CDR1 MGHDK and CDR2 SYGVNS. This CDR3 region has 15 residues. V dropped 2 bases and J dropped 4; count of bases not matched to a gene: 5. TCRdb reprocessed the 5' RACE reads via MiXCR and lists one record per CDR3 protein. The sample lists under 150,000 distinct CDR3 sequences, about 17% occurring once. The sequenced sample consisted of PBMCs or a T cell subset sorted from them (not recorded which). V is TRBV25-1 and J is TRBJ1-2; 9 nucleotides match TRBD1. The clonotype comes from an adult woman who had mild COVID-19 (a few samples of this study predate the infection). Cell type and time point are not known. DNA for the CDR3: TGTGCCAGCAGTGAAGGGATGACAGGGGGCTATGGCTACACCTTC. Protein sequence: CASSEGMTGGYGYTF.